A single sample is the source of the 8 T cell receptor beta chains below, sequenced in a study of graft-versus-host responses after intestinal transplantation. These TCRs' antigens remain unknown. TCRdb's table, derived via immunoSEQ multiplex PCR, lists solely in-frame clones and lacks some. This table has roughly 120,000 clones, less than 95% appearing once. The sample here was unstimulated CD4+ T cells sorted from spleen or lymph node cells, taken before intestinal transplant. Receptor source: a human donor who received an intestinal transplant.

The chain links TRBV5-5 to TRBJ1-4; D may be TRBD1 (6 bases). Trimming took 1 base from V and 8 from J, leaving 9 bases between them. CDR3 length: 13 amino acids. Germline V gives CDR1 SGHKS, CDR2 YYEKEE (reference sequence). The CDR3 sequence: CASSLTGYEKLFF. The CDR3 DNA reads as TGTGCCAGCAGCTTGACAGGGTACGAAAAACTGTTTTTT.

This chain connects TRBV11-3 to TRBJ1-5; 7 positions match TRBD1. V lost 3 bases to trimming and J lost 3 bases; unmatched junction nucleotides: 5. Germline lookup yields CDR1 SGHNT and CDR2 YENEEA. CDR3 length: 15 amino acids. Here the CDR3 DNA reads TGTGCCAGCAGCTTGGAAGACAGGGTCAATCAGCCCCAGCATTTT. Its protein product is CASSLEDRVNQPQHF.

The J gene is TRBJ1-2, the V gene TRBV11-3; TRBD1 might be the D (5 bases). V was clipped by 2 bases and J by 3 bases, with 16 bases between them. Looked up from germline, CDR1 is SGHNT and CDR2 is YENEEA. The CDR3 totals 16 residues. CDR3 residues: CASSLRPGGYDYGYTF. CDR3 nucleotides: TGTGCCAGCAGCTTACGGCCGGGGGGATATGACTATGGCTACACCTTC.

The rearrangement joins TRBV7-6 to TRBJ2-7, with a tentative D call TRBD2 (5 bases). The CDR3 runs to 16 residues. The V gene lost 0 bases and the J gene lost 6 bases, with 18 bases spanning the gap. The germline V gene has CDR1 SGHVS and CDR2 FNYEAQ. The CDR3 protein is CASSLAVARPEAEQYF. CDR3 coding DNA: TGTGCCAGCAGCTTAGCCGTAGCGAGACCCGAAGCCGAGCAGTACTTC.

The chain is built from TRBV10-3 and TRBJ2-7; the D is unclear. The CDR3 runs to 13 residues. CDR1 and CDR2 from the germline V gene are ENHRY and SYGVKD. V was pared by 7 bases and J by 5 bases, with 15 bases between. CDR3 amino acids: CAITGAQSDEQYF. CDR3 bases: TGTGCCATCACCGGTGCCCAAAGCGACGAGCAGTACTTC.

This clone was observed a handful of times. J is TRBJ2-7 and V is TRBV2; TRBD1 matches 10 bases. The CDR3 loop spans 15 amino acids. Looked up from germline, CDR1 is SNHLY and CDR2 is FYNNEI. Trimming took 6 bases from V and 2 from J; bases not matched to a gene: 7. The CDR3 loop reads CASSGPGQGPYEQYF. The CDR3 DNA is TGTGCCAGCAGCGGACCGGGACAGGGGCCCTACGAGCAGTACTTC.

CDR3 nucleotide sequence: TGTGCCACCAGCAGAGATGGCGGGGGCACAGATACGCAGTATTTT. Encoded protein: CATSRDGGGTDTQYF. The genes are TRBV15 and TRBJ2-3; D might be TRBD2 (6 bases). The CDR3 has 15 amino acids. Deletions cut 0 bases from V and 1 base from J, with 8 bases between. CDR1 is LNHNV, CDR2 YYDKDF, per germline (reference sequence).

CDR3 sequence: CASSITGKGEKLFF. The CDR3 bases are TGTGCCAGTAGTATTACGGGTAAAGGTGAAAAACTGTTTTTT. This chain joins TRBV19 and TRBJ1-4; D call uncertain. Germline V gene sequence: CDR1 LNHDA, CDR2 SQIVND (reference sequence). V was clipped by 3 bases and J by 7 bases, with 12 bases between them. CDR3 size: 14 residues.